The 25 T cell receptor beta chains below come from one sample, sequenced in a study of PD-L1 blockade in urothelial cancer. TCRdb's copy holds only in-frame clones and misses some; the assay was immunoSEQ multiplex PCR. The profile covers over 35,000 clones, with approximately 89% appearing a single time and roughly 12% taken by the ten largest. Time point: pretreatment peripheral blood. This specimen consisted of PBMCs, obtained around atezolizumab (anti-PD-L1) treatment. These TCRs come from a woman aged 55-69 years with urothelial cancer.

V is TRBV18 and J is TRBJ2-7; possible D gene TRBD2, 6 bases. The length of the CDR3 is 14 residues. The germline V gene has CDR1 KGHSH and CDR2 LQKENI. Trimming removed 0 bases from V and 0 bases from J, with 6 bases in between. CDR3 protein: CASSPPGGSYEQYF. The CDR3 DNA reads TGTGCCAGCTCACCACCCGGGGGCTCCTACGAGCAGTACTTC.

This clone appeared once. Sequence at one end of the junction differs from germline and may be a read error. The same CDR3 is also encoded by other DNA sequences in this sample. The chain links TRBV6-5 to TRBJ2-7; 12 positions agree with TRBD2. CDR3 length equals 16 residues. Germline CDR1 is MNHEY and CDR2 is SVGAGI. The CDR3 DNA reads as TGTGCCAGCAGCTACTCGGGGACTAGCGGGCCCTACGAGCAGTACTTC. This translates into CASSYSGTSGPYEQYF.

The chain uses TRBV6-5 and TRBJ2-2; 10 bases align to TRBD2. V lost 2 bases to trimming and J lost 3 bases; unmatched junction nucleotides: 0. The CDR3 is 15 residues long. CDR1 is MNHEY, CDR2 SVGAGI, per germline. CDR3 in amino acids: CASSYGTSDTGELFF. CDR3 sequence (DNA): TGTGCCAGCAGTTACGGGACTAGCGACACCGGGGAGCTGTTTTTT.

V is TRBV7-9 and J is TRBJ2-1, with 10 bases matching TRBD2. V lost 5 bases and J lost 8; bases outside the gene matches: 12. The CDR3 is 16 residues long. Germline values: CDR1 SEHNR, CDR2 FQNEAQ (reference sequence). The CDR3 spells CASSLRTSGPSDEQFF. The DNA of the CDR3 is TGTGCCAGCAGCCTCCGGACTAGCGGCCCTTCTGATGAGCAGTTCTTC.

J is TRBJ2-3 and V is TRBV5-1, with a possible D match to TRBD1 (6 bases). The V end lost 2 bases, the J end lost 3 bases, and 13 bases lay between the germline ends. The CDR3 length is 15 residues. CDR1 and CDR2 (germline): SGHRS, YFSETQ. CDR3 DNA: TGCGCCAGCAGCTTCGTGGGACAAACTACAGATACGCAGTATTTT. Protein sequence: CASSFVGQTTDTQYF.

This clone was picked up a small number of times. Here the CDR3 reads CASSYPGPPAPRRTDTQYF. The DNA for the CDR3 is TGTGCCAGCAGTTACCCAGGGCCCCCGGCCCCGAGGCGCACAGATACGCAGTATTTT. The V call is TRBV28, the J call TRBJ2-3; a weak D match, TRBD1 (5 bases). With 4 bases removed from V and 1 base from J, the gap between germline ends came to 24 bases. The CDR3 sequence is 19 residues long. The germline gives CDR1 MDHEN, CDR2 SYDVKM.

This clone was detected only once. The chain has TRBV5-4 and TRBJ2-3, with 9 bases matching TRBD2. CDR1 SGHNT and CDR2 YYREEE come from the germline V gene (reference sequence). CDR3 length: 16 amino acids. The trim removed 4 bases at V and 2 bases at J, leaving 8 bases unmatched. As DNA, the CDR3 is TGTGCCAGCAGCCCGACTAGCGGATTCTCCACAGATACGCAGTATTTT. This codes for CASSPTSGFSTDTQYF.

This clone was seen a single time. The rearrangement links TRBV28 to TRBJ2-1; 7 bases match TRBD1. V shed 7 bases and J 6 bases; nucleotides not matched to a gene: 3. CDR1 and CDR2 (germline): MDHEN, SYDVKM. The CDR3 length is 12 residues. The CDR3: CASIGQVNEQFF. In DNA, the CDR3 is TGTGCCAGCATAGGACAGGTCAATGAGCAGTTCTTC. Looking up the rest from reference TRBV28 and TRBJ2-1 gives the full variable domain: DVKVTQSSRYLVKRTGEKVFLECVQDMDHENMFWYRQDPGLGLRLIYFSYDVKMKEKGDIPEGYSVSREKKERFSLILESASTNQTSMYLCASIGQVNEQFFGPGTRLTVL.

The chain carries TRBV30 and TRBJ2-5, with D possibly TRBD1 on 6 matching bases. This CDR3 region has 12 residues. V was cut by 4 bases and J by 2 bases, with 8 bases left in between. Germline CDR1 is GTSNPN and CDR2 is SVGIG (reference sequence). The CDR3 bases are TGTGCCTGGAACAGGGCGCAAGAGACCCAGTACTTC. Translating gives CAWNRAQETQYF. Complete variable domain (other parts from reference TRBV30 and TRBJ2-5): SQTIHQWPATLVQPVGSPLSLECTVEGTSNPNLYWYRQAAGRGLQLLFYSVGIGQISSEVPQNLSASRPQDRQFILSSKKLLLSDSGFYLCAWNRAQETQYFGPGTRLLVL.

In nucleotides, the CDR3 is TGTGCCAGCAGCCAACTTACTAGCGGGAACAATGAGCAGTTCTTC. Translating gives CASSQLTSGNNEQFF. V usage is TRBV14 and J usage is TRBJ2-1, with TRBD2 matching 10 bases. The trim removed 2 bases at V and 5 bases at J, leaving 3 bases unmatched. Per the germline V gene, CDR1 is SGHDN and CDR2 is FVKESK. CDR3 length: 15 residues.

The chain links TRBV28 to TRBJ2-1; 12 bases are a match to TRBD2. CDR3 size: 17 residues. The trim removed 3 bases at V and 4 bases at J, leaving 7 bases unmatched. Germline loops: CDR1 MDHEN, CDR2 SYDVKM. As DNA, the CDR3 is TGTGCCAGCAGTTTCGCGACTAGCGGGAGTAGTTACAATGAGCAGTTCTTC. Its translation: CASSFATSGSSYNEQFF.

The chain links TRBV18 to TRBJ2-3; 7 bases match TRBD1. Germline V gene sequence: CDR1 KGHSH, CDR2 LQKENI. V trimming: 3 bases; J trimming: 3 bases; junction bases outside the gene matches: 9. The CDR3 is 16 amino acids. CDR3 sequence (DNA): TGTGCCAGCTCACCGACAGGGTTCGGAAGGACAGATACGCAGTATTTT. Amino acids: CASSPTGFGRTDTQYF.

The V call is TRBV7-2, the J call TRBJ1-1, with 10 bases identical to TRBD1. The trim removed 4 bases at V and 1 base at J, leaving 9 bases unmatched. Germline V gives CDR1 SGHTA, CDR2 FQGNSA. The CDR3 totals 17 residues. CDR3 loop: CASSSVGTGDWNTEAFF. For the CDR3, the DNA is TGTGCCAGCAGCTCCGTTGGGACAGGGGATTGGAACACTGAAGCTTTCTTT.

This clone was seen a single time. The chain joins TRBV4-3 to TRBJ2-7; D possibly corresponds to TRBD2 (5 bases). The germline V and J ends were trimmed by 1 base and 0 bases, with 7 bases remaining between them. Germline CDR1 LGHNA, CDR2 YSLEER. This CDR3 has 14 residues. The CDR3 sequence is CASSQGRTSYEQYF. CDR3 nucleotides: TGCGCCAGCAGCCAAGGGAGGACCTCCTACGAGCAGTACTTC.

This clone came up once. The chain couples TRBV7-9 to TRBJ2-1, with TRBD2 identical over 10 bases. This CDR3 comprises 14 residues. CDR1 and CDR2 (germline): SEHNR, FQNEAQ (reference sequence). V was clipped by 6 bases and J by 4 bases; unmatched bases: 3. This chain's CDR3 is CASRIAGGYNEQFF. CDR3 coding DNA: TGTGCCAGCAGAATAGCGGGGGGATACAATGAGCAGTTCTTC.

This sequence joins TRBV28 and TRBJ2-7, with no clear D. The germline gives CDR1 MDHEN, CDR2 SYDVKM. This CDR3 region has 13 residues. V was clipped by 2 bases and J by 1 base, with 6 bases between them. The CDR3 sequence: CASSLPTSYEQYF. The CDR3 coding sequence is TGTGCCAGCAGTTTACCCACTTCCTACGAGCAGTACTTC.

The J gene is TRBJ1-3, the V gene TRBV6-1; 7 nucleotides match TRBD1. Germline V CDR1 and CDR2: MNHNS, SASEGT. This CDR3 spans 15 amino acids. V shed 6 bases, J shed 0 bases, and the junction held 5 bases outside the gene matches. As DNA, the CDR3 is TGTGCCAGCAGCTACAGGGGCTTCTCTGGAAACACCATATATTTT. Encoded protein: CASSYRGFSGNTIYF.

The chain is built from TRBV2 and TRBJ1-5; D may be TRBD1 (5 bases). The germline V gene encodes CDR1 SNHLY and CDR2 FYNNEI. CDR3 length equals 16 residues. Trimming removed 5 bases at V and 3 bases at J, with 17 bases between. The DNA for the CDR3 is TGTGCCAGCAGTCGGGCCGGGGGACGGGTCAATCAGCCCCAGCATTTT. Protein sequence: CASSRAGGRVNQPQHF.

This rearrangement joins TRBV19 to TRBJ2-1; 8 positions match TRBD2. The junction had 4 bases not matched to a gene; V was cut back by 6 bases and J by 6 bases. Germline V lookup: CDR1 LNHDA, CDR2 SQIVND (reference sequence). The CDR3 sequence is 13 residues long. CDR3 residues: CASRTSGGNEQFF. CDR3 bases: TGTGCCAGTAGAACTAGCGGCGGCAATGAGCAGTTCTTC.

CDR3 sequence: CASSLVAGNYNEQFF. The CDR3 DNA reads as TGTGCCAGCAGCTTAGTAGCGGGAAACTACAATGAGCAGTTCTTC. The V and J genes are TRBV7-3 and TRBJ2-1, with 8 bases matching TRBD2. CDR1 is SGHTA and CDR2 is FQGTGA in the germline V gene. V was pared by 2 bases and J by 3 bases, with 3 bases of the junction left unmatched. The CDR3 has 15 amino acids.

The V and J genes are TRBV5-6 and TRBJ2-1; 8 bases align to TRBD2. There are 15 residues in the CDR3. The V gene end was trimmed by 1 base and the J gene end by 4 bases; junction bases not matched to a gene: 4. Germline-derived CDR1 and CDR2 are SGHDT and YYEEEE. The CDR3 is CASSLRTSLYNEQFF. CDR3 DNA: TGTGCCAGCAGCTTGCGGACTAGCTTATACAATGAGCAGTTCTTC.

The chain links TRBV7-3 to TRBJ2-7; TRBD2 might be the D (6 bases). Trimming stripped 2 bases from V and 3 bases from J, with 14 bases between. CDR1 is SGHTA and CDR2 is FQGTGA in the germline V gene. This CDR3 is 15 amino acids long. The CDR3 loop is CASSLRGESGYEQYF. The CDR3 DNA reads as TGTGCCAGCAGCTTACGCGGGGAGTCCGGCTACGAGCAGTACTTC.

V usage is TRBV11-3 and J usage is TRBJ2-3; no definite D call. There are 13 residues in the CDR3. In germline, CDR1 is SGHNT, CDR2 YENEEA. Trimming removed 1 base from V and 4 bases from J, with 6 bases in between. In DNA form, the CDR3 reads TGTGCCAGCAGCTTAGCCCCGGCAGATACGCAGTATTTT. Residues: CASSLAPADTQYF. The full variable domain, in which reference TRBV11-3 and TRBJ2-3 provide the parts outside the CDR3, is EAGVVQSPRYKIIEKKQPVAFWCNPISGHNTLYWYLQNLGQGPELLIRYENEEAVDDSQLPKDRFSAERLKGVDSTLKIQPAELGDSAVYLCASSLAPADTQYFGPGTRLTVL.

The chain uses TRBV10-2 and TRBJ2-3, with 9 bases that match TRBD1. Germline assignment: CDR1 WSHSY and CDR2 SAAADI. V lost 4 bases and J lost 3; bases outside the gene matches: 11. The CDR3 has 17 amino acids. Here the CDR3 reads CASSGESTGGLTDTQYF. The DNA for the CDR3 is TGCGCCAGCAGTGGAGAGAGTACAGGGGGCCTTACAGATACGCAGTATTTT.

This rearrangement joins TRBV28 to TRBJ2-7; 9 bases align to TRBD2. CDR1 MDHEN and CDR2 SYDVKM come from the germline V gene. The CDR3 consists of 14 residues. With V trimmed by 4 bases and J by 2 bases, 3 bases remained unmatched. CDR3 DNA sequence: TGTGCCAGCAGTTCTAGCGGGACGGCCTACGAGCAGTACTTC. Translating it yields CASSSSGTAYEQYF.